This TCR beta chain was documented in a study of spatial heterogeneity in lung cancer. Time point of the sample: sample taken at primary tumor resection. The sequenced material consisted of unsorted whole RNA from tumor, nontumor lung or frozen PBMC. All TCR cDNA molecules were individually tagged with a unique molecular identifier. TCRdb called the 5' RACE reads again in MiXCR, with one record for every CDR3 protein. The sample shows around 23,000 distinct CDR3 sequences, roughly 4.5% of them seen only once. The sample holds many counts of this clonotype. The CDR3 runs 16 residues. Per the germline V gene, CDR1 is KGHDR and CDR2 is SFDVKD. Trimming stripped 2 bases from V and 0 bases from J, with 10 bases between.

The source is a male donor with early-stage non-small cell lung cancer. The chain recombines TRBV24-1 with TRBJ2-4; D call uncertain. Sample: PBMCs, taken at surgery. This chain's CDR3 is CATSDSGDLAKNIQYF. The DNA of the CDR3 is TGTGCCACCAGTGATTCCGGTGATCTAGCCAAAAACATTCAGTACTTC.